This T cell receptor beta chain was identified in a study of cytomegalovirus exposure and HLA in healthy donors. General observations from the study: About 87% or about 30% of the time was how often most TCR beta V segments were productive, according to an earlier analysis.

The PCR employed 60 Vbeta primers together with 13 Jbeta primers. Here immunoSEQ multiplex PCR was the method, and the copy in TCRdb shows in-frame clones only, minus some. The sample comprises 150,000 to 200,000 clones, approximately 82% of which are singletons, and around 2.2% rests with the top ten. This CDR3 has 15 amino acids. CDR1 is SGHNT and CDR2 is YENEEA in the germline V gene. The V gene end was trimmed by 1 base and the J gene end by 5 bases; junction bases not matched to a gene: 4. On this clone itself: The antigen remains unidentified.

The TCR was taken from a woman in her late teens or twenties in good health and CMV-seropositive. The chain couples TRBV11-3 to TRBJ2-7, with 11 bases fitting TRBD1. The sample comprised PBMCs. This CDR3 is CASSLGGQGVHEQYF. The CDR3 DNA follows: TGTGCCAGCAGCTTAGGGGGACAGGGGGTCCACGAGCAGTACTTC.